Below are 22 T cell receptor beta chains sequenced from a single sample in a study of T-cell reconstitution after alpha-beta-depleted transplantation in children. Unique molecular identifiers tagged the TCRbeta library. TCRdb ran MiXCR on the PCR reads and lists one entry per CDR3 protein. The profile covers fewer than 750,000 distinct CDR3 sequences, with roughly 23% appearing a single time and approximately 14% taken by the ten largest. The input for sequencing was PBMCs, mostly from graft donor cells, taken 360 days after TCRalphabeta/CD19-depleted stem cell transplant. These receptors were obtained from a boy under two years old who had a stem cell transplant for acute myeloid leukemia, so the T cells may come from the graft donor.

This clonotype was seen repeatedly, ten times or more. This chain connects TRBV5-1 to TRBJ2-1, with 7 bases identical to TRBD1. In germline, CDR1 is SGHRS, CDR2 YFSETQ. V shed 0 bases and J 0 bases; nucleotides not matched to a gene: 3. The CDR3 has 16 amino acids. The DNA for the CDR3 is TGCGCCAGCAGCTTGGAGGCAGGGGGCTCCTACAATGAGCAGTTCTTC. Protein product: CASSLEAGGSYNEQFF.

This clonotype was counted a few times. This may arise from a read error, as a much more abundant clone is one base away. J is TRBJ2-5 and V is TRBV7-2; D not certain. Germline V gene lookup returns CDR1 SGHTA and CDR2 FQGNSA. The CDR3 is made up of 15 amino acids. The CDR3 region is CAGSLVALTAETQYF. Here the CDR3 DNA reads TGTGCCGGCAGCTTAGTCGCCCTAACCGCGGAGACCCAGTACTTC.

The CDR3 sequence: CASTHPTGTYGYTF. In nucleotides, the CDR3 is TGTGCCAGCACCCACCCCACAGGGACCTATGGCTACACCTTC. The chain combines TRBV28 with TRBJ1-2, with D possibly being TRBD1 (6 bases). CDR3 length: 14 amino acids. Germline V gives CDR1 MDHEN, CDR2 SYDVKM. With 7 bases removed from V and 4 bases from J, the gap between germline ends came to 16 bases.

This clonotype occurred many times. The rearrangement uses TRBV28 and TRBJ2-7; 11 bases map to TRBD1. J lost 1 base, V lost 7 bases, and 3 bases had no gene match. The CDR3 contains 14 residues. Per the germline V gene, CDR1 is MDHEN and CDR2 is SYDVKM. The CDR3 sequence is CASTGTGGSYEQYV. CDR3 nucleotides: TGTGCCAGCACCGGGACAGGGGGATCCTACGAGCAGTACGTC.

The chain links TRBV24-1 to TRBJ2-1; D uncertain. This CDR3 contains 13 residues. V lost 6 bases and J 2 bases, leaving 7 bases between the germline ends. Germline CDR1 reads KGHDR; CDR2 reads SFDVKD. The CDR3 here is CATSPGPYNEQFF. The DNA for the CDR3 is TGTGCCACCAGTCCAGGTCCCTACAATGAGCAGTTCTTC.

The sample holds many counts of this clonotype. The V gene is TRBV7-6, the J gene TRBJ2-4, with TRBD1 matching 9 bases. This CDR3 spans 14 amino acids. Germline V lookup: CDR1 SGHVS, CDR2 FNYEAQ. The junction had 5 bases not matched to a gene; V was cut back by 5 bases and J by 6 bases. The CDR3 is CASSLEGQGNIQYF. The CDR3 DNA reads TGTGCCAGCAGCCTAGAGGGACAGGGAAACATTCAGTACTTC. The full variable domain, completed using reference TRBV7-6 and TRBJ2-4, is GAGVSQSPRYKVTKRGQDVALRCDPISGHVSLYWYRQALGQGPEFLTYFNYEAQQDKSGLPNDRFSAERPEGSISTLTIQRTEQRDSAMYRCASSLEGQGNIQYFGAGTRLSVL.

This clonotype was observed a few times. V is TRBV12-3 or TRBV12-4 and J is TRBJ2-1, with D hard to call. The CDR3 loop spans 13 amino acids. V was clipped by 5 bases and J by 8 bases, with 13 bases between them. The CDR3 DNA sequence: TGTGCCAGCAGTGACACCCGTACGGATGAGCAGTTCTTC. Its translation: CASSDTRTDEQFF.

The chain combines TRBV12-3 or TRBV12-4 with TRBJ1-1, with 7 positions matching TRBD1. The CDR3 has 13 residues. V trimming: 7 bases; J trimming: 2 bases; junction bases outside the gene matches: 4. This CDR3 reads CASIGDRNTEAFF. CDR3 nucleotide sequence: TGTGCCAGCATCGGGGACAGAAACACTGAAGCTTTCTTT.

This clonotype was seen at least ten times. The chain uses TRBV20-1 and TRBJ2-3; no firm D call. V dropped 3 bases and J dropped 4 bases, with 14 bases sitting between them. CDR3 size: 14 residues. The germline CDR1 and CDR2 sequences are DFQATT and SNEGSKA (reference sequence). The DNA of the CDR3 is TGCAGTGCTAGGCGACTGGCCGTCTCAGATACGCAGTATTTT. It translates to CSARRLAVSDTQYF.

The chain uses TRBV12-3 or TRBV12-4 and TRBJ1-1; D is ambiguous. The CDR3 length is 14 residues. The V end was cut by 5 bases, the J end by 3 bases, with 13 bases between. This CDR3 is CASSVGSPYTEAFF. In DNA, the CDR3 is TGTGCCAGCAGTGTGGGCAGCCCATACACTGAAGCTTTCTTT.

The chain links TRBV7-8 to TRBJ2-1; D not resolved. Germline loops: CDR1 SGHVS, CDR2 FQNEAQ. Between the trimmed V and J ends, which lost 5 bases and 0 bases, there was a span of 14 bases. The length of the CDR3 is 16 residues. This CDR3 is CASSHAFRSSYNEQFF. CDR3 DNA: TGTGCCAGCAGCCACGCCTTTAGGAGCTCCTACAATGAGCAGTTCTTC.

The chain couples TRBV5-5 to TRBJ2-2; 12 bases agree with TRBD2. V dropped 1 base and J dropped 5; count of bases not matched to a gene: 3. CDR3 length: 16 amino acids. CDR1 is SGHKS and CDR2 is YYEKEE in the germline V gene (reference sequence). DNA of the CDR3: TGTGCCAGCAGCTTGTGGACTAGCGGGGTTACCGGGGAGCTGTTTTTT. This sequence encodes CASSLWTSGVTGELFF.

This sequence joins TRBV6-1 and TRBJ1-3; D unclear. This CDR3 contains 16 residues. V lost 1 base, J lost 0 bases, and 10 bases lay in between. Germline CDR1 MNHNS, CDR2 SASEGT. As DNA, the CDR3 is TGTGCCAGCAGTGAAGTGTCCGGAGTCTCTGGAAACACCATATATTTT. Amino acid sequence: CASSEVSGVSGNTIYF.

This clonotype showed up just a few times. This chain uses TRBV7-2 with TRBJ2-7; 7 bases are shared with TRBD2. The ends lost 2 bases at V and 0 bases at J; junction bases unmatched: 7. Germline V gene lookup returns CDR1 SGHTA and CDR2 FQGNSA. The CDR3 has 16 amino acids. In DNA, the CDR3 is TGTGCCAGCAGCTTATCGGGTGGGGGGGACTCCTACGAGCAGTACTTC. Amino acid sequence: CASSLSGGGDSYEQYF.

This clonotype was found many times. J is TRBJ2-5 and V is TRBV30; 10 bases align to TRBD1. There are 15 residues in the CDR3. V gave up 1 base and J gave up 4 bases; unmatched junction bases: 6. The germline gives CDR1 GTSNPN, CDR2 SVGIG (reference sequence). This chain's CDR3 is CAWSGRDRGLETQYF. The CDR3 DNA reads as TGTGCCTGGAGTGGCCGGGACAGGGGATTAGAGACCCAGTACTTC.

This clonotype was counted many times. This rearrangement joins TRBV4-3 to TRBJ2-7, with 11 bases fitting TRBD1. The CDR3 is 16 amino acids. The V gene end was trimmed by 0 bases and the J gene end by 6 bases; junction bases not matched to a gene: 7. Germline values: CDR1 LGHNA, CDR2 YSLEER. CDR3 protein: CASSQEGQGGSREQYF. CDR3 sequence (DNA): TGCGCCAGCAGCCAAGAGGGACAGGGGGGTTCTCGCGAGCAGTACTTC.

This clonotype was seen a handful of times. This rearrangement joins TRBV20-1 to TRBJ2-3; 10 bases line up with TRBD2. The CDR3 covers 19 residues. V lost 0 bases, J lost 6 bases, and 18 bases stayed unmatched. Germline V gene sequence: CDR1 DFQATT, CDR2 SNEGSKA (reference sequence). CDR3 bases: TGCAGTGCTAGAGATGGGGTAGGGTCTAGCGGGGGCCCTTCGGATACGCAGTATTTT. The encoded protein is CSARDGVGSSGGPSDTQYF.

This clonotype was recorded a few times. V is TRBV12-3 or TRBV12-4 and J is TRBJ2-2; the D gene could be TRBD1 or TRBD2 (6 bases each). V gave up 6 bases and J gave up 0 bases, with 14 bases separating them. The CDR3 is made up of 16 amino acids. The CDR3 DNA sequence: TGTGCCAGCAGGTTCGGCGGGGACACGAACACCGGGGAGCTGTTTTTT. It yields the protein CASRFGGDTNTGELFF.

The chain has TRBV7-2 and TRBJ2-7; D not resolved. The V end lost 0 bases, the J end lost 2 bases, and 11 bases lay between the germline ends. Germline CDR1 reads SGHTA; CDR2 reads FQGNSA. This CDR3 comprises 15 residues. The CDR3 nucleotides read TGTGCCAGCAGCTTAGCGGCCACTCCTCCCTACGAGCAGTACTTC. Protein product: CASSLAATPPYEQYF.

The chain carries TRBV15 and TRBJ2-5; 7 positions agree with TRBD1. Trimming at V came to 0 bases and at J to 5 bases, leaving 18 bases not matched to a gene. The CDR3 runs 19 residues. Looked up from germline, CDR1 is LNHNV and CDR2 is YYDKDF (reference sequence). The CDR3 DNA reads as TGTGCCACCAGCAGAGAGAGTTACGTTGGCCAGGGGGTTGGGGAGACCCAGTACTTC. Protein: CATSRESYVGQGVGETQYF.

This chain links TRBV12-3 or TRBV12-4 with TRBJ2-7; a weak D match, TRBD1 (6 bases). The CDR3 is 12 residues long. Trimming pared 8 bases from V and 1 base from J, leaving 9 bases between. Written as DNA, the CDR3 is TGTGCCAGCTACAGGGTTTCCTACGAGCAGTACGTC. It translates to CASYRVSYEQYV.

This clonotype was found many times. The V and J genes are TRBV20-1 and TRBJ2-3; TRBD2 matches at 11 bases. Per germline, CDR1 DFQATT and CDR2 SNEGSKA (reference sequence). The CDR3 runs to 16 residues. The J segment lost 2 bases and the V segment lost 5 bases, leaving 9 bases of the junction unmatched. The CDR3 sequence: CSALRLAGTYTDTQYF. DNA for the CDR3: TGCAGTGCTCTACGACTAGCGGGGACCTACACAGATACGCAGTATTTT.